This T cell receptor beta chain was observed in a study of blood T cell repertoires in COVID-19. Background on the study: Whether acute or convalescent, the COVID-19 samples came from the United States, Italy and Spain. T cells, B-cell-depleted T cells, or PBMCs provided the cDNA or gDNA that served as material.

TCRdb's table, derived via immunoSEQ multiplex PCR, lists solely in-frame clones and lacks some. Of 150,000 to 200,000 clones in the sample, around nine tenths were seen once. The sequenced sample consisted of peripheral blood. This sequence was found in a man aged 18 to 30 with active or convalescent COVID-19.

CDR3 amino acids: CASSFSSAGGNSPLHF. The CDR3, as DNA: TGTGCCAGCAGCTTCTCCTCAGCCGGAGGAAATTCACCCCTCCACTTT. The chain recombines TRBV11-3 with TRBJ1-6, with D hard to call. Trimming removed 3 bases at V and 7 bases at J, with 16 bases between. Germline V lookup: CDR1 SGHNT, CDR2 YENEEA. This CDR3 is 16 amino acids long.